The T cell receptor beta chain described here comes from a study of T cells in Graves' hyperthyroidism and ophthalmopathy. Orbital computed tomography and thyroid ultrasound, together with serum TRAb and thyroxine and clinical symptoms, were used for diagnoses. RNA transcripts yielded amplified TCR beta CDR3 regions. The HTBI set primed first-round TCR CDR3 RT-PCR. TCRdb used MiXCR to reprocess the multiplex PCR reads, holding one entry per CDR3 protein. The sample has hundreds of thousands of distinct CDR3 sequences, roughly 15% seen once; the top ten hold more than 11%. CDR3 length: 14 residues. In germline, CDR1 is SNHLY, CDR2 FYNNEI. V was pared by 4 bases and J by 5 bases, with 5 bases of the junction left unmatched.

This rearrangement joins TRBV2 to TRBJ1-5; 7 bases fit TRBD1. The sample taken for sequencing was blood. This clonotype originated in a woman aged 40 to 50 with Graves' hyperthyroidism. The CDR3 spells CASSGDSDYQPQHF. CDR3 DNA: TGTGCCAGCAGTGGGGACAGTGATTATCAGCCCCAGCATTTT.